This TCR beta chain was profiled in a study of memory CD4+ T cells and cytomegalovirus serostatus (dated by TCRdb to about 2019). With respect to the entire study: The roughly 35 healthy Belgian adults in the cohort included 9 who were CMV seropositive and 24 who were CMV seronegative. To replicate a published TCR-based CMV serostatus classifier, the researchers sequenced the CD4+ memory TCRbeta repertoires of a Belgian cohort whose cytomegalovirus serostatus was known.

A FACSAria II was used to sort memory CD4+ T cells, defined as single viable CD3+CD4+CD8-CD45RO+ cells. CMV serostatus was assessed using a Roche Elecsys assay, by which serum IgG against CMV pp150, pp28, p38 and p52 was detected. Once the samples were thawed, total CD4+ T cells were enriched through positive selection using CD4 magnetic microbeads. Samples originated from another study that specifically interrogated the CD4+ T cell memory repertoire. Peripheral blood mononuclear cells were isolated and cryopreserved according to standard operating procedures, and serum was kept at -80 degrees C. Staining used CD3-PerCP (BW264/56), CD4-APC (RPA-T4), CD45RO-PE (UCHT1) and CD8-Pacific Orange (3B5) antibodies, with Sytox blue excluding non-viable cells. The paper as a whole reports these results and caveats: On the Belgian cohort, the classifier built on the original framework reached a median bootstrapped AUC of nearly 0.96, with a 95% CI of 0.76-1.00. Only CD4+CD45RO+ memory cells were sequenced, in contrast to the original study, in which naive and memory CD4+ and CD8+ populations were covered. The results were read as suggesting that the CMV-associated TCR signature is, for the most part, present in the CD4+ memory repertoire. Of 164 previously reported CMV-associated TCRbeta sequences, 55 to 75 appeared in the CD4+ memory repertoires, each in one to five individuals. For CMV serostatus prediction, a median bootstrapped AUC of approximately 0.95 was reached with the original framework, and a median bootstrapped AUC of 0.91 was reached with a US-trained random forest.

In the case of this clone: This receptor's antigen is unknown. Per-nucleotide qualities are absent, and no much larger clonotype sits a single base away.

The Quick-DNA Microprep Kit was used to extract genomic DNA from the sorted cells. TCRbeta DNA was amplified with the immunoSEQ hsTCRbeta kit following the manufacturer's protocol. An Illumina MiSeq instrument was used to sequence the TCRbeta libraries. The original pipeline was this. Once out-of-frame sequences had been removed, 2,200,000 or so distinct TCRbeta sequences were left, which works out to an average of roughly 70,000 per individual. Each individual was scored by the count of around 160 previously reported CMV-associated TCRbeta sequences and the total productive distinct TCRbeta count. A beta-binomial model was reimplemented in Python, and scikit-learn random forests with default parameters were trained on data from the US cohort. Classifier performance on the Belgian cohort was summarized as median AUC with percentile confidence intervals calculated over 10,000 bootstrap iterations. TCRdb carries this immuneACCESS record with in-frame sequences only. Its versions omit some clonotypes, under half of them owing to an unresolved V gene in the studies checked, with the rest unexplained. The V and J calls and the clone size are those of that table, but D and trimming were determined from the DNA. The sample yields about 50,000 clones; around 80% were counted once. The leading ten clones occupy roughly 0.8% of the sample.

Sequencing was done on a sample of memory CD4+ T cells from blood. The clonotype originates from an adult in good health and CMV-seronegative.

The CDR3 protein is CASSLGSQANTEAFF. The nucleotide sequence is given as TGTGCCAGCAGCTTAGGCTCACAGGCGAACACTGAAGCTTTCTTT. The V gene is TRBV7-6 and the J gene is TRBJ1-1, with a tentative D gene TRBD1 over 5 matching bases. Trimming at the junction amounts to 1 base on V and 1 base on J, and the germline ends lie 10 bases apart. The CDR3 contains 15 residues, cysteine and phenylalanine counted. Only the CDR3 portion is preserved as DNA: 45 bases, with reading frame beginning at the first base. CDR1 is given as SGHVS and CDR2 as FNYEAQ, both from the germline V gene.